Each of the 28 T cell receptor beta chains below was sequenced from the same sample in a study of T cells expressing NK-cell markers. TCRdb re-called the 5' RACE reads and catalogs CDR3 proteins one per entry, DNA excluded. In all, the sample yields about 410,000 distinct CDR3 sequences. The sequenced sample consisted of blood T cells: a sorted CD56 or NKG2C T cell subset, CD4+ or CD8+ T cells, or bulk PBMC T cells (not recorded which). All receptors derive from a woman aged 50 to 60 in good health.

The rearrangement uses TRBV5-1 and TRBJ2-3; absent DNA, TCRdb's TRBD2 call cannot be checked. Germline CDR1 and CDR2: SGHRS and YFSETQ. The CDR3 consists of 16 residues. CDR3 in amino acids: CASSLGSGTSTDTQYF.

The chain's CDR3 is CASSQGGDYNEQFF. The genes are TRBV4-2 and TRBJ2-1; checking the TCRdb D call of TRBD1 is not possible without DNA. The germline CDR1 and CDR2 sequences are LGHNA and YNFKEQ. The CDR3 covers 14 residues.

The CDR3 region is CASSDSDSSGANVLTF. This chain connects TRBV6-4 to TRBJ2-6. Germline lookup yields CDR1 MRHNA and CDR2 SNTAGT. The CDR3 has 16 residues.

The V gene is TRBV9, the J gene TRBJ2-7; TCRdb outputs TRBD1, but without DNA this stays unchecked. The CDR3 is made up of 14 amino acids. Looked up from germline, CDR1 is SGDLS and CDR2 is YYNGEE. The CDR3 loop is CASSVTGEPYEQYF. The entire variable domain, with the rest obtained from reference TRBV9 and TRBJ2-7, is as follows: DSGVTQTPKHLITATGQRVTLRCSPRSGDLSVYWYQQSLDQGLQFLIQYYNGEERAKGNILERFSAQQFPDLHSELNLSSLELGDSALYFCASSVTGEPYEQYFGPGTRLTVT.

The rearrangement joins TRBV29-1 to TRBJ2-2; TCRdb selects TRBD2, and the lack of DNA leaves this call unchecked. The V gene's germline CDR1 is SQVTM and CDR2 ANQGSEA. The CDR3 contains 14 residues. The CDR3 loop reads CSAGAGGPTGELFF.

The V and J genes are TRBV13 and TRBJ2-7; with no DNA, the TCRdb D assignment of TRBD2 cannot be verified. From germline, CDR1 is PRHDT and CDR2 FYEKMQ (reference sequence). This CDR3 is 16 amino acids long. This CDR3 reads CASTPPAGNSLGEQYF.

J is TRBJ2-2 and V is TRBV29-1; TCRdb names TRBD2, which stays unverified in the absence of DNA. The CDR3 consists of 14 residues. Germline V CDR1 and CDR2: SQVTM, ANQGSEA. The chain's CDR3 is CSVDAGRRAGELFF.

The CDR3: CASSQGEFGNTEAFF. This chain joins TRBV3-1 and TRBJ1-1. The CDR3 spans 15 residues. Germline loops: CDR1 LGHDT, CDR2 YNNKEL (reference sequence).

The rearrangement uses TRBV7-9 and TRBJ2-2. From germline, CDR1 is SEHNR and CDR2 FQNEAQ (reference sequence). The CDR3 runs to 12 residues. The CDR3 sequence: CASSDGVMELFF.

The chain links TRBV20-1 to TRBJ2-1; TCRdb proposes TRBD2, but this gene call is untestable without DNA. CDR3 size: 16 residues. Germline loops: CDR1 DFQATT, CDR2 SNEGSKA (reference sequence). The CDR3 sequence is CSARGLRLADYNEQFF.

V gene TRBV7-6 combines with J gene TRBJ2-1; TCRdb's D call, TRBD1, is unchecked because there is no DNA. There are 16 residues in the CDR3. Germline lookup yields CDR1 SGHVS and CDR2 FNYEAQ. The chain's CDR3 is CASSYRQGRAYNEQFF.

This chain uses TRBV5-8 with TRBJ2-3. Germline V gene sequence: CDR1 SGHTS, CDR2 YDEGEE. This CDR3 comprises 14 residues. CDR3: CASSLYSATDTQYF.

The gene calls are TRBV21-1 and TRBJ2-7; the TCRdb call, TRBD2, lacks DNA for checking. TRBV21-1 is shown as a pseudogene. CDR3 length: 14 residues. The CDR3 is CASRIEMTTYEQYF.

This rearrangement joins TRBV5-1 to TRBJ2-5; TCRdb's D call of TRBD1 is untestable without DNA. Per the germline V gene, CDR1 is SGHRS and CDR2 is YFSETQ. The CDR3 is made up of 17 amino acids. The CDR3 sequence is CASSSLGTQVLQETQYF.

J is TRBJ2-3 and V is TRBV27. CDR1 is MNHEY and CDR2 is SMNVEV in the germline V gene (reference sequence). The CDR3 sequence is 16 residues long. This CDR3 is CASSLSVRRSADTQYF.

The chain couples TRBV5-1 to TRBJ2-3; TCRdb outputs TRBD2, but without DNA this stays unchecked. The CDR3 length is 20 residues. The V gene's germline CDR1 is SGHRS and CDR2 YFSETQ. The CDR3 loop reads CASSLQEGTSGPTQTDTQYF.

Here the CDR3 reads CASARDLTDTQYF. This chain connects TRBV11-3 to TRBJ2-3. Germline lookup yields CDR1 SGHNT and CDR2 YENEEA. There are 13 residues in the CDR3.

The V call is TRBV24-1, the J call TRBJ1-1. The V gene's germline CDR1 is KGHDR and CDR2 SFDVKD. This CDR3 has 15 amino acids. CDR3 sequence: CATSDLLWMGTEAFF.

The chain uses TRBV14 and TRBJ2-5; TCRdb outputs TRBD1, but without DNA this stays unchecked. CDR1 is SGHDN and CDR2 is FVKESK in the germline V gene. The CDR3 consists of 14 residues. The CDR3 is CASSRGTNQETQYF.

This chain uses TRBV5-5 with TRBJ2-6; TCRdb names TRBD1, which stays unverified in the absence of DNA. This CDR3 has 15 residues. Germline loops: CDR1 SGHKS, CDR2 YYEKEE (reference sequence). The chain's CDR3 is CASSLGGRGANVLTF.

This chain connects TRBV7-9 to TRBJ2-5. From germline, CDR1 is SEHNR and CDR2 FQNEAQ (reference sequence). The CDR3 sequence is 14 residues long. CDR3: CASSLYGTEETQYF.

This chain links TRBV27 with TRBJ1-4; TCRdb's D call, TRBD1, is unchecked because there is no DNA. The length of the CDR3 is 14 residues. The germline V gene encodes CDR1 MNHEY and CDR2 SMNVEV (reference sequence). The CDR3 sequence: CASSFEPAGEKLFF.

This rearrangement joins TRBV5-6 to TRBJ2-2; TCRdb lists TRBD1, though no DNA is available to test this call. CDR3 length: 16 residues. Germline V gives CDR1 SGHDT, CDR2 YYEEEE. CDR3 sequence reads: CASSLFGTGSTGELFF.

This chain uses TRBV5-1 with TRBJ2-5. CDR1 is SGHRS, CDR2 YFSETQ, per germline. The CDR3 covers 14 residues. CDR3 sequence reads: CASSLALQRETQYF.

This sequence joins TRBV25-1 and TRBJ2-3; TCRdb indicates TRBD2, and absent DNA this call remains unverified. Germline-derived CDR1 and CDR2 are MGHDK and SYGVNS. CDR3 length equals 15 residues. The CDR3 here is CASSEASGITDTQYF.

The rearrangement links TRBV20-1 to TRBJ2-3. The CDR3 has 15 amino acids. Germline V gives CDR1 DFQATT, CDR2 SNEGSKA (reference sequence). The CDR3 sequence is CSARDQLAFTDTQYF.

Here the CDR3 reads CASSQVGNTEAFF. The rearrangement joins TRBV3-1 to TRBJ1-1. CDR1 is LGHDT and CDR2 is YNNKEL in the germline V gene (reference sequence). The CDR3 spans 13 residues.

The CDR3 spells CASSLGQSSEQYF. This sequence joins TRBV11-2 and TRBJ2-7; TCRdb names TRBD2, which stays unverified in the absence of DNA. The CDR3 runs to 13 residues. Germline CDR1 and CDR2: SGHAT and FQNNGV.